Each of the 13 T cell receptor beta chains below was sequenced from the same sample in a study of blood T cell repertoires in COVID-19. Data came from immunoSEQ multiplex PCR; TCRdb stores just in-frame clones and leaves some out. The table has around 310,000 clones, 75% to 90% seen once; the top ten hold around an eighth. The sequenced sample was peripheral blood. These receptor sequences come from an older woman with acute or convalescent COVID-19.

The chain carries TRBV7-2 and TRBJ2-7; 7 bases are a match to TRBD1. The germline V gene encodes CDR1 SGHTA and CDR2 FQGNSA. This CDR3 is built from 14 residues. J lost 3 bases, V lost 5 bases, and 7 bases had no gene match. The CDR3 sequence: CASSASDRDYEQYF. CDR3 sequence (DNA): TGTGCCAGCAGCGCATCCGACAGGGACTACGAGCAGTACTTC.

The rearrangement uses TRBV6-5 and TRBJ1-5; a possible D gene is TRBD1 (5 bases). V gave up 6 bases and J gave up 2 bases, with 14 bases separating them. In germline, CDR1 is MNHEY, CDR2 SVGAGI. This CDR3 is 15 amino acids long. CDR3 in DNA: TGTGCCAGCAGGGTCGAAGGGGCGGGCAATCAGCCCCAGCATTTT. Residues: CASRVEGAGNQPQHF.

V gene TRBV29-1 combines with J gene TRBJ2-2; 14 bases line up with TRBD2. The CDR3 is 13 residues long. Germline V gene sequence: CDR1 SQVTM, CDR2 ANQGSEA. Trimming cost V 7 bases and J 8 bases; bases outside gene matches: 3. This chain's CDR3 is CSARTSGRGELFF. In nucleotides, the CDR3 is TGCAGCGCCAGGACTAGCGGGAGGGGGGAGCTGTTTTTT.

A single count supports this clone. The genes are TRBV4-2 and TRBJ2-1, with TRBD2 matching 7 bases. V trimming: 1 base; J trimming: 9 bases; junction bases outside the gene matches: 6. Germline V CDR1 and CDR2: LGHNA, YNFKEQ. This CDR3 contains 14 residues. CDR3 nucleotide sequence: TGTGCCAGCAGCCAAGGAGGAGCGGGAATTGAGCAGTTCTTC. As protein: CASSQGGAGIEQFF.

The CDR3 reads CASSGGLDIGEKLFF. For the CDR3, the DNA is TGTGCCAGCAGCGGAGGACTCGATATTGGAGAAAAACTGTTTTTT. This chain links TRBV28 with TRBJ1-4; no reliable D call. Trimming stripped 6 bases from V and 8 bases from J, with 19 bases between. The CDR3 is made up of 15 amino acids. CDR1 and CDR2 from the germline V gene are MDHEN and SYDVKM.

The V and J genes are TRBV28 and TRBJ2-3; TRBD2 agrees at 14 bases. Looked up from germline, CDR1 is MDHEN and CDR2 is SYDVKM. Trimming at V came to 4 bases and at J to 5 bases, leaving 8 bases not matched to a gene. This CDR3 has 17 residues. The chain's CDR3 is CASSSKEGLAGGDTQYF. The CDR3 DNA sequence: TGTGCCAGCAGTTCTAAAGAAGGACTAGCGGGGGGAGATACGCAGTATTTT.

The gene calls are TRBV28 and TRBJ1-5; TRBD1 matches 9 bases. CDR3 length equals 15 residues. The V and J ends lost 6 bases and 6 bases, in that order; junction bases with no gene match: 9. In germline, CDR1 is MDHEN, CDR2 SYDVKM. The CDR3 protein is CASRKPGQGGQPQHF. The CDR3 DNA follows: TGTGCCAGCAGAAAACCGGGACAGGGAGGTCAGCCCCAGCATTTT.

The genes are TRBV7-2 and TRBJ1-6; D might be TRBD1 (6 bases). Germline V gene lookup returns CDR1 SGHTA and CDR2 FQGNSA. The CDR3 extends over 16 amino acids. The V end lost 5 bases, the J end lost 1 base, and 12 bases lay between the germline ends. The CDR3 region has the DNA TGTGCCAGCAGCCCCCGAGGGGGTTCCTATAATTCACCCCTCCACTTT. Its translation: CASSPRGGSYNSPLHF.

The chain combines TRBV7-8 with TRBJ1-5; 7 positions agree with TRBD1. There are 16 residues in the CDR3. The V and J ends lost 5 bases and 2 bases, in that order; junction bases with no gene match: 9. Per the germline V gene, CDR1 is SGHVS and CDR2 is FQNEAQ. In nucleotides, the CDR3 is TGTGCCAGCAGCCTAAAGGAAGACAGGGGCAATCAGCCCCAGCATTTT. Protein product: CASSLKEDRGNQPQHF. Using reference TRBV7-8 and TRBJ1-5 for the parts outside the CDR3, the full variable domain is GAGVSQSPRYKVAKRGQDVALRCDPISGHVSLFWYQQALGQGPEFLTYFQNEAQLDKSGLPSDRFFAERPEGSVSTLKIQRTQQEDSAVYLCASSLKEDRGNQPQHFGDGTRLSIL.

The rearrangement joins TRBV14 to TRBJ1-2; D ambiguous. Germline values: CDR1 SGHDN, CDR2 FVKESK. V was trimmed by 4 bases and J by 3 bases, leaving 12 bases between them. The CDR3 totals 14 residues. The CDR3, as DNA: TGTGCCAGCAGCCCCCCAACTCGATACTATGGCTACACCTTC. The encoded protein is CASSPPTRYYGYTF. Full variable domain (outside the CDR3, taken from reference TRBV14 and TRBJ1-2): EAGVTQFPSHSVIEKGQTVTLRCDPISGHDNLYWYRRVMGKEIKFLLHFVKESKQDESGMPNNRFLAERTGGTYSTLKVQPAELEDSGVYFCASSPPTRYYGYTFGSGTRLTVV.

On this clone itself: The same CDR3 also results from other DNA sequences found in this sample. V gene TRBV28 combines with J gene TRBJ1-2; D is perhaps TRBD1 (5 bases). Germline values: CDR1 MDHEN, CDR2 SYDVKM. Deletions cut 5 bases from V and 4 bases from J, with 8 bases between. CDR3 size: 12 residues. CDR3 coding DNA: TGTGCCAGCAGTCCGACAGCCTATGGCTACACCTTC. Protein product: CASSPTAYGYTF.

J is TRBJ2-1 and V is TRBV28; unclear D gene. The CDR3 has 15 residues. V lost 5 bases, J lost 6 bases, and 17 bases lay in between. The germline gives CDR1 MDHEN, CDR2 SYDVKM. The CDR3 DNA reads TGTGCCAGCAGTATCCTAGACGGTCTAGGCAATGAGCAGTTCTTC. This sequence encodes CASSILDGLGNEQFF. Complete variable domain (other parts from reference TRBV28 and TRBJ2-1): DVKVTQSSRYLVKRTGEKVFLECVQDMDHENMFWYRQDPGLGLRLIYFSYDVKMKEKGDIPEGYSVSREKKERFSLILESASTNQTSMYLCASSILDGLGNEQFFGPGTRLTVL.

This chain connects TRBV25-1 to TRBJ1-1; D is undetermined. V shed 1 base and J shed 7 bases, with 7 bases lying between them. This CDR3 has 12 residues. The germline CDR1 and CDR2 sequences are MGHDK and SYGVNS. Here the CDR3 reads CASSEFGVEAFF. The DNA for the CDR3 is TGTGCCAGCAGTGAATTCGGGGTTGAAGCTTTCTTT.